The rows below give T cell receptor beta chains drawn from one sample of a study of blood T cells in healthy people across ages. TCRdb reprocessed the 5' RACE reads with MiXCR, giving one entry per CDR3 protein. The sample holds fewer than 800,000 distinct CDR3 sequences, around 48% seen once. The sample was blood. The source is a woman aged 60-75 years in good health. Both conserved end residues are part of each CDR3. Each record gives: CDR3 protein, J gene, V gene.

CDR3aa: CASSFPGRVGEQYF
j_gene: TRBJ2-7
v_gene: TRBV28

CDR3aa: CASSPQGRASYNEQYF
j_gene: TRBJ2-5
v_gene: TRBV7-8

CDR3aa: CACQYGGWRTEAFF
j_gene: TRBJ1-1
v_gene: TRBV19

CDR3aa: CSARTGTIANYGYTF
j_gene: TRBJ1-2
v_gene: TRBV20-1

CDR3aa: CSVTSGTGVYEQYF
j_gene: TRBJ2-7
v_gene: TRBV20-1

CDR3aa: CASSLALAGLSYEQYF
j_gene: NA
v_gene: TRBV7-6

CDR3aa: CASSSPRGQENSPLHF
j_gene: TRBJ1-6
v_gene: TRBV5-5

CDR3aa: CSASEKNCGYTF
j_gene: TRBJ1-2
v_gene: TRBV20-1

CDR3aa: CASSPNFRDSRLYGYTF
j_gene: TRBJ1-2
v_gene: TRBV18

CDR3aa: CATGEGGTTYNEQFF
j_gene: TRBJ2-1
v_gene: TRBV5-4

CDR3aa: CASSRDGFYEQYF
j_gene: TRBJ2-7
v_gene: TRBV9

CDR3aa: CASSQTGNEQYF
j_gene: NA
v_gene: TRBV4-3

CDR3aa: CASSGRTQTQYF
j_gene: TRBJ2-5
v_gene: TRBV25-1

CDR3aa: CASSQGLSSNEQFF
j_gene: TRBJ2-1
v_gene: TRBV7-2

CDR3aa: CASSEGGLGYGYTF
j_gene: TRBJ1-2
v_gene: TRBV7-9

CDR3aa: CATSPGQGYGYTF
j_gene: TRBJ1-2
v_gene: TRBV24-1

CDR3aa: CASTPGRQETQYF
j_gene: TRBJ2-5
v_gene: TRBV28

CDR3aa: CAINVGSNTGELFF
j_gene: TRBJ2-2
v_gene: TRBV2

CDR3aa: CASRENPVSYEQYF
j_gene: TRBJ2-7
v_gene: TRBV5-1

CDR3aa: CASSDQGAEYEQYF
j_gene: TRBJ2-7
v_gene: TRBV2

CDR3aa: CSVDMGGSYGYTF
j_gene: TRBJ1-2
v_gene: TRBV29-1

CDR3aa: CASSLELSSGANVLTF
j_gene: TRBJ2-6
v_gene: TRBV5-1

CDR3aa: CASSQDVSYGYTF
j_gene: TRBJ1-2
v_gene: TRBV4-3

CDR3aa: CASSNLELPSGRIHEQYF
j_gene: TRBJ2-7
v_gene: TRBV7-2

CDR3aa: CSAETSGPSYEQYF
j_gene: TRBJ2-7
v_gene: TRBV20-1

CDR3aa: CSASKGGRQNEQYF
j_gene: TRBJ2-7
v_gene: TRBV20-1

CDR3aa: CSASSGYEQYF
j_gene: TRBJ2-7
v_gene: TRBV20-1

CDR3aa: CASSDRTRTEAFF
j_gene: TRBJ1-1
v_gene: TRBV7-9

CDR3aa: CSARGPIPTYEQYF
j_gene: TRBJ2-7
v_gene: TRBV20-1

CDR3aa: CAISGRDRGLAYGQYF
j_gene: TRBJ2-7
v_gene: TRBV10-3

CDR3aa: CASSRTSGLVKQYF
j_gene: TRBJ2-5
v_gene: TRBV4-3

CDR3aa: CASSPNTGQNEQFF
j_gene: TRBJ2-1
v_gene: TRBV18

CDR3aa: CASRYGTSSNQPQHF
j_gene: TRBJ1-5
v_gene: TRBV7-2

CDR3aa: CASSQGLDQPQHF
j_gene: TRBJ1-5
v_gene: TRBV3-1

CDR3aa: CSAELRDSQFPSGEQFF
j_gene: TRBJ2-1
v_gene: TRBV20-1

CDR3aa: CSVSSGNPISEQFF
j_gene: TRBJ2-1
v_gene: TRBV20-1

CDR3aa: CASSPGLAGEQYF
j_gene: TRBJ2-7
v_gene: TRBV18

CDR3aa: CASSPTTGTPYEQYF
j_gene: TRBJ2-7
v_gene: TRBV5-1

CDR3aa: CASTMGQQETQYF
j_gene: TRBJ2-5
v_gene: TRBV28

CDR3aa: CSARATLVTDNEQFF
j_gene: TRBJ2-1
v_gene: TRBV20-1

CDR3aa: CASSLYLSGGQETQYF
j_gene: TRBJ2-5
v_gene: TRBV28

CDR3aa: CASSAPGQIIQNTEAFF
j_gene: TRBJ1-1
v_gene: TRBV7-2

CDR3aa: CASSLTGTSGSTDTQYF
j_gene: TRBJ2-3
v_gene: TRBV27

CDR3aa: CASSLTTLMPQHF
j_gene: TRBJ1-5
v_gene: TRBV5-6

CDR3aa: CASRETGGGSGYTF
j_gene: TRBJ1-2
v_gene: TRBV12-3/TRBV12-4

CDR3aa: CAISEADQPQHF
j_gene: TRBJ1-5
v_gene: TRBV10-3

CDR3aa: CASGITGGPYNEQFF
j_gene: TRBJ2-1
v_gene: TRBV28

CDR3aa: CASSDPGQGAYGYTF
j_gene: TRBJ1-2
v_gene: TRBV28